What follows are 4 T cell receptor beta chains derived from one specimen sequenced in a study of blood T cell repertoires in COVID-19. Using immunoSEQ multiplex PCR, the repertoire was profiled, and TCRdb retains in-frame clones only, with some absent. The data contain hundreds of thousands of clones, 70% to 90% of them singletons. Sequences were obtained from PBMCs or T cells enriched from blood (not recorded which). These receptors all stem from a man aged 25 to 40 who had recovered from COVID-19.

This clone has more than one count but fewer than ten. The CDR3 coding sequence is TGTGCCACCAGTGAGACGGACTTCGCGGGACCAGATACGCAGTATTTT. It specifies CATSETDFAGPDTQYF. The V call is TRBV24-1, the J call TRBJ2-3; possible D gene TRBD2, 6 bases. With 4 bases removed from V and 4 bases from J, the gap between germline ends came to 17 bases. Germline CDR1 and CDR2: KGHDR and SFDVKD. The CDR3 is 16 amino acids.

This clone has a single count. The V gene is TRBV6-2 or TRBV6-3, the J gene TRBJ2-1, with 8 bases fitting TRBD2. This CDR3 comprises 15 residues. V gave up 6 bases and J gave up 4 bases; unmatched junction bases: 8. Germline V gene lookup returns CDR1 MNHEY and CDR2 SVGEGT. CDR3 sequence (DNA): TGTGCCAGCAGCTCGGGAGCGGGGGAATACAATGAGCAGTTCTTC. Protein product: CASSSGAGEYNEQFF.

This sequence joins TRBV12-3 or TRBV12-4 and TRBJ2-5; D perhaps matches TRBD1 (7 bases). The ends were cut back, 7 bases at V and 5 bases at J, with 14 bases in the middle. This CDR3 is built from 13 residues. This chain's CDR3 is CASTLTGRETQYF. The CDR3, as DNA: TGTGCCAGCACTTTGACAGGGAGGGAGACCCAGTACTTC.

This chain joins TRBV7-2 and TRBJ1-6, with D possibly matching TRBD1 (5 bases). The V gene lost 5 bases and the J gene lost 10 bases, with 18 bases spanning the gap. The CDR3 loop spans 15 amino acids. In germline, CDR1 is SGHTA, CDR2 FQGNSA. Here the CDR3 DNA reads TGTGCCAGCAGCGGCTCCGGGAGGGGAGGCTCACCCCTCCACTTT. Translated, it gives CASSGSGRGGSPLHF.